Listed here is a single T cell receptor (beta chain). J lost 6 bases, V lost 2 bases, and 9 bases had no gene match. The V gene's germline CDR1 is MNHEY and CDR2 SMNVEV (reference sequence). This CDR3 has 16 amino acids. Original handling: Nucleated cell counts were estimated from reference gene primer amplification. Sequenced by immunoSEQ multiplex PCR; TCRdb stores in-frame clones only, minus some. That table furnishes V, J and clone size, whereas the DNA furnished D and trimming. The sample includes over 30,000 clones, roughly four fifths of them seen just once. These data are taken from a study of blood T cell repertoires in COVID-19. Study summary: The origin of the acute and convalescent COVID-19 samples was the United States, Italy and Spain. The analysed material was cDNA or gDNA that came from T cells, B-cell-depleted T cells, or PBMCs.

This chain uses TRBV27 with TRBJ1-4; 7 bases agree with TRBD1. The receptor was derived from a man older than 75 with active or convalescent COVID-19. Input material: peripheral blood. The CDR3 sequence is CASSLEAGQNHEKLFF. In DNA form, the CDR3 reads TGTGCCAGCAGTTTAGAGGCGGGACAGAATCATGAAAAACTGTTTTTT.